Listed here is a single T cell receptor (beta chain). What this receptor recognizes is not known. Base qualities are not provided; no much larger clone lies one nucleotide away. Genomic DNA was used as template for profiling of TCR beta VDJ combinations and CDR3 sequences. TCR repertoire sequencing was run on an Illumina HiSeq 2000. In the original analysis: TRBV/TRBJ rearrangement plots, CDR3 size and DJ length profiles, and Simpson's diversity index were used to assess repertoires. The immunodominant clone was defined as the most abundant DNA sequence in deep sequencing data. CDR3 amino acid sequences were checked for sharing between subjects and were compared against published repertoires and the VDJdb database. Clones were called with MiXCR by TCRdb after fastp trimmed the public reads at Q25, and only in-frame beta chains were retained. Each CDR3 protein gets just one entry, which takes the most common genes and DNA from the rows behind it. The V and J calls, along with clone size, are taken from TCRdb and not from the paper's own processing. The sample table records some 150,000 distinct CDR3 sequences; roughly 40% of these occur just once. More than 7% of the sample goes to the ten largest clones.

The entry originates in a study of CD8+CD57+ T cells in acquired aplastic anemia (dated by TCRdb to 2016 to 2018). Background on the whole study: DNA extracted from sorted CD4+ and CD8+ cells had a mean of around 3 ug, with a range of about 0.18 to 27.4 ug. Healthy donor samples averaged about 9.9 million reads for CD4+ and 11 million to 12 million for CD8+ cells. General conclusions and limits of the study: Between patients and healthy controls, no significant difference in CD8+ Simpson's diversity was found (P=0.060). Around 27 CD8+ CDR3 sequences were shared between patients and controls but appeared highly expressed in patients and within their immunodominant clones.

In the study, sorted CD4+ and CD8+ blood T cells from patients with severe aplastic anemia and from healthy subjects underwent deep sequencing of TCR repertoires. Ficoll-Paque density gradient centrifugation was used to isolate peripheral blood mononuclear cells. Before DNA extraction, CD4+ and CD8+ T cells were sorted with FACS or magnetic beads. Including the terminal cysteine and phenylalanine, the CDR3 comprises 13 residues. Of all the DNA, just the CDR3 is kept, 39 bases in frame from base 1. CDR1 SGHDT and CDR2 YYEEEE were looked up in the germline V gene. V gives up 4 bases and J gives up 4 bases, and the segment between their germline ends measures 9 bases.

The chain employs TRBV5-6 and TRBJ1-5, with a tentative D gene TRBD1 over 5 matching bases. This clonotype was obtained from a human donor in good health, serving as a control. Sequencing input: sorted CD4+, CD8+, or CD8+CD57+ T cells (not recorded which) from PBMCs. At the DNA level, the sequence is TGTGCCAGCAGCCGACAGTCAAATCAGCCCCAGCATTTT. Translation gives CASSRQSNQPQHF. The full variable domain, with segments outside the CDR3 supplied by the reference TRBV5-6 and TRBJ1-5 proteins, appears as DAGVTQSPTHLIKTRGQQVTLRCSPKSGHDTVSWYQQALGQGPQFIFQYYEEEERQRGNFPDRFSGHQFPNYSSELNVNALLLGDSALYLCASSRQSNQPQHFGDGTRLSIL.